Following are 8 T cell receptor beta chains from one sample sequenced in a study of cytomegalovirus exposure and HLA in healthy donors. PCR primers comprised 60 Vbeta and 13 Jbeta primers. Generated by immunoSEQ multiplex PCR, the TCRdb table keeps only in-frame clones and is missing some. The sample lists just under 95,000 clones; approximately 80% were seen once. Sequenced input: PBMCs. The receptors were gathered from a human donor in good health.

The rearrangement links TRBV14 to TRBJ1-3; tentatively, D is TRBD1 (5 bases). The CDR3 runs to 15 residues. The germline gives CDR1 SGHDN, CDR2 FVKESK. Trimming shortened V by 5 bases and J by 2 bases, and 13 bases separated the two germline ends. Here the CDR3 DNA reads TGTGCCAGCAGCACCCGGAAAGGGGCTGGAAACACCATATATTTT. Translation: CASSTRKGAGNTIYF.

The genes are TRBV4-1 and TRBJ1-5; D possibly corresponds to TRBD1 (5 bases). Trimming left V 4 bases short and J 4 bases short, with 11 bases between. This CDR3 region has 14 residues. Germline V CDR1 and CDR2: MGHRA, YSYEKL. The DNA of the CDR3 is TGCGCCAGCAGCCGAGAAAGGGGAAATCAGCCCCAGCATTTT. Amino acids: CASSRERGNQPQHF.

V and J are TRBV10-3 and TRBJ2-7; 10 bases match TRBD1. Losses at the gene ends were 6 bases for V and 6 bases for J; bases not matched to a gene: 8. CDR1 is ENHRY, CDR2 SYGVKD, per germline. This CDR3 has 14 residues. In nucleotides, the CDR3 is TGTGCCATCAGCACCGGGACAGGGGCGGCCGAGCAGTACTTC. It encodes CAISTGTGAAEQYF.

This clone was counted a single time. CDR3 protein: CASSLNSGSINEQYF. CDR3 nucleotides: TGTGCCAGCAGCTTAAATAGCGGGAGCATCAACGAGCAGTACTTC. The rearrangement links TRBV5-4 to TRBJ2-7; TRBD2 matches 9 bases. This CDR3 spans 15 amino acids. CDR1 is SGHNT, CDR2 YYREEE, per germline (reference sequence). J lost 5 bases, V lost 2 bases, and 8 bases had no gene match.

The chain carries TRBV5-5 and TRBJ1-4; D is ambiguous. Trimming shortened V by 5 bases and J by 6 bases, and 14 bases separated the two germline ends. The V gene's germline CDR1 is SGHKS and CDR2 YYEKEE (reference sequence). The CDR3 length is 14 residues. In DNA, the CDR3 is TGTGCCAGCAGTTTCGAGTCTGCCGATGAAAAACTGTTTTTT. This translates into CASSFESADEKLFF.

This clone has only a few counts. The gene calls are TRBV10-3 and TRBJ2-3; TRBD2 matches 8 bases. V shed 2 bases, J shed 1 base, and the junction held 8 bases outside the gene matches. The CDR3 loop spans 17 amino acids. Germline lookup yields CDR1 ENHRY and CDR2 SYGVKD. CDR3 loop: CAISEALAGGGTDTQYF. In nucleotides, the CDR3 is TGTGCCATCAGTGAGGCCCTAGCCGGGGGGGGCACAGATACGCAGTATTTT.

This clone came up a few times. CDR3 nucleotide sequence: TGTGCCATCAGTGAGTCGAAAAGGGGGACCTACGAGCAGTACTTC. Protein sequence: CAISESKRGTYEQYF. The chain is built from TRBV10-3 and TRBJ2-7; D perhaps matches TRBD1 (6 bases). The CDR3 length is 15 residues. Germline CDR1 reads ENHRY; CDR2 reads SYGVKD. Trimming took off 0 bases at V and 2 bases at J, with 11 bases between the two ends.

V is TRBV7-9 and J is TRBJ1-1; TRBD1 matches at 7 bases. CDR1 and CDR2 (germline): SEHNR, FQNEAQ (reference sequence). The CDR3 is 14 amino acids. The V and J ends lost 1 base and 6 bases, in that order; junction bases with no gene match: 5. The CDR3 DNA reads TGTGCCAGCAGCTTAGTCCAGGGGGGCTCTGAAGCTTTCTTT. This codes for CASSLVQGGSEAFF.